The 17 T cell receptor beta chains below all came from one sample that was sequenced in a study of control samples from healthy donors and cancer patients. Sequencing was performed with immunoSEQ multiplex PCR; in TCRdb, only in-frame clones are kept and a portion is missing. The sample holds some 100,000 clones, about 88% seen once. Sequencing input: blood. The receptors were gathered from a woman aged 50 to 60 in good health.

This clone came up a few times. The CDR3 loop is CASSLAAGTQHF. DNA of the CDR3: TGTGCCAGCAGTTTAGCGGCAGGCACCCAGCATTTT. The rearrangement joins TRBV28 to TRBJ1-5; no definite D call. The V end was cut by 2 bases, the J end by 11 bases, with 10 bases between. Germline-derived CDR1 and CDR2 are MDHEN and SYDVKM. CDR3 size: 12 residues.

V is TRBV5-1 and J is TRBJ1-2, with 9 bases aligning to TRBD1. V was clipped by 0 bases and J by 8 bases; unmatched bases: 8. The CDR3 covers 15 residues. Germline V gives CDR1 SGHRS, CDR2 YFSETQ. CDR3 bases: TGCGCCAGCAGCTTGGAGGGACAGGGAGGAGAGGGCTACACCTTC. Its translation is CASSLEGQGGEGYTF.

Details on this clone: At one end, the junction sequence differs from germline, possibly due to a read error. This sequence joins TRBV10-3 and TRBJ1-4; D possibly corresponds to TRBD1 (5 bases). The CDR3 consists of 16 residues. Germline values: CDR1 ENHRY, CDR2 SYGVKD. The CDR3 nucleotides read TGTGCCATCAATGAGTCTAGGGGCGGAGGAAATGAAAAACTGTTTTTT. This encodes CAINESRGGGNEKLFF.

This chain connects TRBV2 to TRBJ1-3, with D possibly matching TRBD1 (6 bases). Looked up from germline, CDR1 is SNHLY and CDR2 is FYNNEI. The V end lost 0 bases, the J end lost 0 bases, and 15 bases lay between the germline ends. This CDR3 region has 18 residues. The CDR3 DNA reads as TGTGCCAGCAGTGAAGCCCTGCCGGGGGGCCCCTCTGGAAACACCATATATTTT. This codes for CASSEALPGGPSGNTIYF.

V usage is TRBV9 and J usage is TRBJ2-3, with D perhaps matching TRBD1 (5 bases). This CDR3 is 14 amino acids long. V was trimmed by 0 bases and J by 13 bases, leaving 18 bases between them. Germline V lookup: CDR1 SGDLS, CDR2 YYNGEE. The chain's CDR3 is CASSVANAPGQKYF. The DNA for the CDR3 is TGTGCCAGCAGCGTAGCTAACGCTCCTGGACAAAAGTATTTT. Full variable domain (missing parts from reference TRBV9 and TRBJ2-3): DSGVTQTPKHLITATGQRVTLRCSPRSGDLSVYWYQQSLDQGLQFLIQYYNGEERAKGNILERFSAQQFPDLHSELNLSSLELGDSALYFCASSVANAPGQKYFGPGTRLTVL.

This chain joins TRBV28 and TRBJ1-6; no clear D gene. Germline CDR1 and CDR2: MDHEN and SYDVKM. V was trimmed by 7 bases and J by 7 bases, leaving 8 bases between them. This CDR3 has 12 residues. CDR3 residues: CASKVTNSPLHF. DNA of the CDR3: TGTGCCAGCAAAGTCACGAATTCACCCCTCCACTTT.

The chain employs TRBV18 and TRBJ2-7; 7 bases map to TRBD2. V gave up 2 bases and J gave up 4 bases; unmatched junction bases: 8. The CDR3 is 15 amino acids. Germline-derived CDR1 and CDR2 are KGHSH and LQKENI. DNA of the CDR3: TGTGCCAGCTCACCAACAACTCTCGGGGGGTACGAGCAGTACTTC. It codes for CASSPTTLGGYEQYF. The whole variable domain, filled in from reference TRBV18 and TRBJ2-7, reads NAGVMQNPRHLVRRRGQEARLRCSPMKGHSHVYWYRQLPEEGLKFMVYLQKENIIDESGMPKERFSAEFPKEGPSILRIQQVVRGDSAAYFCASSPTTLGGYEQYFGPGTRLTVT.

The rearrangement uses TRBV24-1 and TRBJ1-3; perhaps TRBD1 as D (6 bases). The CDR3 contains 15 residues. The V and J ends lost 1 base and 2 bases respectively, with 8 bases between them. CDR1 and CDR2 from the germline V gene are KGHDR and SFDVKD. For the CDR3, the DNA is TGTGCCACCAGTGATTTAGGGGGGCCTGGAAACACCATATATTTT. Amino acids: CATSDLGGPGNTIYF.

This clone was found once. V and J are TRBV21-1 and TRBJ2-7; TRBD2 is the table's D call, not checked against the DNA. TRBV21-1 is marked as a pseudogene. The CDR3 length is 18 residues. CDR3 DNA sequence: TGTGCCAGCAGCAAAGTAGAACGGGGATGGGTGTCCTCCTACGAGCAGTACTTC. This encodes CASSKVERGWVSSYEQYF.

This clone was counted between two and nine times. The J gene is TRBJ2-2, the V gene TRBV18; TRBD2 might be the D (6 bases). The germline V gene encodes CDR1 KGHSH and CDR2 LQKENI. V lost 3 bases and J 0 bases, leaving 8 bases between the germline ends. CDR3 size: 15 residues. As DNA, the CDR3 is TGTGCCAGCTCACCCCCGGGGGCGAACACCGGGGAGCTGTTTTTT. Residues: CASSPPGANTGELFF.

The chain uses TRBV2 and TRBJ1-2, with D perhaps TRBD1 (5 bases). Looked up from germline, CDR1 is SNHLY and CDR2 is FYNNEI. V lost 6 bases, J lost 0 bases, and 17 bases lay in between. The CDR3 totals 16 residues. CDR3 nucleotide sequence: TGTGCCAGCAGCAGAGGTTGGGACGGTACTAACTATGGCTACACCTTC. Encoded protein: CASSRGWDGTNYGYTF.

This chain links TRBV7-8 with TRBJ2-5, with a tentative D call TRBD2 (5 bases). Trimming cost V 0 bases and J 4 bases, with 12 bases left between them. CDR1 and CDR2 from the germline V gene are SGHVS and FQNEAQ. CDR3 length: 15 amino acids. CDR3 bases: TGTGCCAGCAGCTTAGCCGGCGCCCGGGGAGAGACCCAGTACTTC. It codes for CASSLAGARGETQYF.

This chain connects TRBV21-1 to TRBJ1-3; the table's D call TRBD1 went unverified against the DNA. TRBV21-1 is assigned pseudogene status. This CDR3 comprises 17 residues. CDR3 bases: TGTGCCAGCAGCTCCCGAGCTTGCAGGGACTCTGGAAACACCATATATTTT. This gives the protein CASSSRACRDSGNTIYF.

This clone was observed a few times. This CDR3 is CASSLERDYGYTF. The DNA of the CDR3 is TGTGCCAGCAGTCTGGAACGAGACTATGGCTACACCTTC. This chain joins TRBV2 and TRBJ1-2; D is undetermined. With 5 bases removed from V and 3 bases from J, the gap between germline ends came to 10 bases. In germline, CDR1 is SNHLY, CDR2 FYNNEI. The CDR3 length is 13 residues.

The chain has TRBV5-3 and TRBJ2-3; D might be TRBD2 (5 bases). TRBV5-3 is an ORF, with its function uncertain. This CDR3 has 18 residues. V gave up 0 bases and J gave up 4 bases, with 21 bases separating them. The DNA of the CDR3 is TGTGCCAGAAGCTTGGTTGACCCGGGGTCGATTGAGGCAGATACGCAGTATTTT. It specifies CARSLVDPGSIEADTQYF.

This chain joins TRBV20-1 and TRBJ2-1; D is ambiguous. Per the germline V gene, CDR1 is DFQATT and CDR2 is SNEGSKA (reference sequence). The CDR3 spans 11 residues. V was trimmed by 3 bases and J by 9 bases, leaving 9 bases between them. DNA of the CDR3: TGCAGTGCTAGCCCGAGAGTTGAGCAGTTCTTC. The encoded protein is CSASPRVEQFF.

This clone was picked up one time. The V gene is TRBV5-5, the J gene TRBJ1-1; perhaps TRBD1 as D (5 bases). This CDR3 comprises 14 residues. CDR1 and CDR2 from the germline V gene are SGHKS and YYEKEE (reference sequence). V was trimmed by 0 bases and J by 6 bases, leaving 12 bases between them. CDR3 amino acids: CASSLALQVAEAFF. CDR3 DNA sequence: TGTGCCAGCAGCTTGGCCCTACAGGTAGCTGAAGCTTTCTTT.